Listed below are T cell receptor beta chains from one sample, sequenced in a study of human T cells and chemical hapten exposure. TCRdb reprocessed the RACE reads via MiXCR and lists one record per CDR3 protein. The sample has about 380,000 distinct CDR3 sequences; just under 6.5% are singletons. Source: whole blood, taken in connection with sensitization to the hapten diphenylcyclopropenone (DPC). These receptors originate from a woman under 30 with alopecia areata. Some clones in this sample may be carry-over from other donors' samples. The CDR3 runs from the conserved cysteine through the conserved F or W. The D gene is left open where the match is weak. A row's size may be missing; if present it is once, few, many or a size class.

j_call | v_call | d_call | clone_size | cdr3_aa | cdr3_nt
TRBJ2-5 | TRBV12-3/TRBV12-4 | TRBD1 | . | CASSLDRVQETQYF | TGTGCCAGCAGCCTAGACAGGGTACAAGAGACCCAGTACTTC
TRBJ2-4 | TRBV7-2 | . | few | CASSSEGVVSNIQYF | TGTGCCAGCAGCTCAGAAGGCGTGGTGTCAAACATTCAGTACTTC
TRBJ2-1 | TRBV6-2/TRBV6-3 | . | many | CASRHEGGAYYEQFF | TGTGCCAGCAGGCACGAGGGGGGAGCTTATTATGAGCAGTTCTTC
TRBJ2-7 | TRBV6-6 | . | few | CASRTGITYEQYF | TGTGCCAGCAGAACCGGGATAACCTACGAGCAGTACTTC
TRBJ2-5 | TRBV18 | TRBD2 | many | CASSPRTSLETQYF | TGTGCCAGCTCACCTCGGACTAGCCTGGAGACCCAGTACTTC
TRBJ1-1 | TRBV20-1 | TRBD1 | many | CSALDQGARTEAFF | TGCAGTGCTTTGGACCAGGGGGCGCGAACTGAAGCTTTCTTT
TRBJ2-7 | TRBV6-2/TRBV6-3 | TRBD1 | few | CASSLEGGSSSYEQYF | TGTGCCAGCAGCCTAGAAGGGGGCTCCAGCTCCTACGAGCAGTACTTC
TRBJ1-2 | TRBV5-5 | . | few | CASSPYLPEKGYGYTF | TGTGCCAGCAGCCCTTACTTGCCGGAGAAAGGCTATGGCTACACCTTC
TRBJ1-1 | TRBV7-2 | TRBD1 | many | CASSLRGGNRGLVEAFF | TGTGCCAGCAGCTTAAGAGGTGGTAACAGGGGTTTGGTTGAAGCTTTCTTT
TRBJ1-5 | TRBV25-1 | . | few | CASSATGGHQPQHF | TGTGCCAGCAGTGCAACGGGGGGCCATCAGCCCCAGCATTTT
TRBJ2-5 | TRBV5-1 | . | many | CASRGEETQYF | TGCGCCAGCAGGGGCGAAGAGACCCAGTACTTC
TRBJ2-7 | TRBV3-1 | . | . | CASSQVMGYEQYF | TGTGCCAGCAGCCAAGTCATGGGGTACGAGCAGTACTTC
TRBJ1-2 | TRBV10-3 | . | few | CAISDSAMSYGYTF | TGTGCCATCAGTGATTCGGCTATGAGCTATGGCTACACCTTC
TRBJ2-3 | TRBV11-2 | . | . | CASRRLAGDTQYF | TGTGCCAGCAGGCGACTTGCTGGAGATACGCAGTATTTT
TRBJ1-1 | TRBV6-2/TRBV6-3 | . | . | CASSNRRTEAFF | TGTGCCAGCAGTAACAGGCGCACTGAAGCTTTCTTT
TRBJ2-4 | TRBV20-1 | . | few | CSARDTGLAKNIQYF | TGCAGTGCTAGAGACACGGGACTGGCCAAAAACATTCAGTACTTC
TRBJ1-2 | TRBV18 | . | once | CASSPERVRGYTF | TGTGCCAGCTCACCAGAGAGGGTTCGGGGCTACACCTTC
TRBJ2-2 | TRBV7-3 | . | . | CASSAQGQNTGELFF | TGTGCCAGCAGCGCACAAGGACAGAACACCGGGGAGCTGTTTTTT
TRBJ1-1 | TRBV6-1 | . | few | CASSQGYGLPEAFF | TGTGCCAGCAGTCAAGGTTACGGGCTCCCCGAAGCTTTCTTT
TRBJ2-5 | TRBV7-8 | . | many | CASSLETGGGETQYF | TGTGCCAGCAGCCTGGAAACAGGAGGAGGAGAGACCCAGTACTTC
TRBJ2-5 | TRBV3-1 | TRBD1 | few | CASSQRDRQETQYF | TGTGCCAGCAGCCAAAGGGACAGGCAAGAGACCCAGTACTTC
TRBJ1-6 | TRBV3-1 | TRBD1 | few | CASSQDQIWDSNSPLHF | TGTGCCAGCAGCCAAGATCAAATCTGGGACAGTAATTCACCCCTCCACTTT
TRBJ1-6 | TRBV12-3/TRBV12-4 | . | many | CASSLSGGGSFDNSPLHF | TGTGCCAGCAGTTTATCGGGAGGGGGAAGCTTCGATAATTCACCCCTCCACTTT
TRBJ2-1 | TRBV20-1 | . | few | CSATGVYNEQFF | TGCAGTGCTACAGGGGTCTACAATGAGCAGTTCTTC
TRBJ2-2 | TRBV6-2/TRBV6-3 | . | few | CASSISRGPGSSGELFF | TGTGCCAGCAGCATATCAAGAGGGCCAGGGAGTTCCGGGGAGCTGTTTTTT
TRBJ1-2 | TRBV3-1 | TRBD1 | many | CASSQGPRTGPNYGYTF | TGTGCCAGCAGCCAAGGTCCCCGGACAGGGCCCAACTATGGCTACACCTTC
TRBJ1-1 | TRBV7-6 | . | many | CASSLMGEADTEAFF | TGTGCCAGCAGCTTAATGGGGGAAGCAGACACTGAAGCTTTCTTT
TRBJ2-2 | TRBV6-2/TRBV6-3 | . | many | CASSSAGELFF | TGTGCCAGCAGCTCCGCCGGGGAGCTGTTTTTT
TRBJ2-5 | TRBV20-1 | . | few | CSTNSLIGTQYF | TGCAGCACGAACAGTTTGATCGGGACCCAGTACTTC
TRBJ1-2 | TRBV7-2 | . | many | CASSLGGRTNYGYTF | TGTGCCAGCAGCTTAGGGGGCAGAACTAACTATGGCTACACCTTC
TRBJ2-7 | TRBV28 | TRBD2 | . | CASSLPLTTSGGEQYF | TGTGCCAGCAGTTTGCCCCTTACGACTAGCGGGGGCGAGCAGTACTTC
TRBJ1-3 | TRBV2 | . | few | CASSEALWGNTIYF | TGTGCCAGCAGTGAAGCGCTTTGGGGAAACACCATATATTTT